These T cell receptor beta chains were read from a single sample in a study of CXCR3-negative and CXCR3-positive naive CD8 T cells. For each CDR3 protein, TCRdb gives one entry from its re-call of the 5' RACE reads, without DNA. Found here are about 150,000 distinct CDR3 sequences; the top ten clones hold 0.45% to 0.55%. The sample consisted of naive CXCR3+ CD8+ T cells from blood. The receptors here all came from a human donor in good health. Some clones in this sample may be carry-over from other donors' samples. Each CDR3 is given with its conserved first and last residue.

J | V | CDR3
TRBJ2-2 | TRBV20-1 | CSASRRTSGENTGELFF
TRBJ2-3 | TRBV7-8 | CASSSPGGSTDTQYF
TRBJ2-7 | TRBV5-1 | CASRSGGPLFEQYF
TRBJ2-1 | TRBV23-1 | CATKGGAPGGSYNEQFF
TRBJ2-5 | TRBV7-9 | CASSPAGTLVHGF
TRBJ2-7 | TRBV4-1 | CASSPRDGLTYEQYF
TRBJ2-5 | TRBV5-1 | CASNPGANQETQYF
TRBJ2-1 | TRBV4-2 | CASSPMTSGGIGSYNEQFF
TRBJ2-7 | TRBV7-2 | CASTLGDTHYEQYF
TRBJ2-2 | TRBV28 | CASSRVDTGELFF
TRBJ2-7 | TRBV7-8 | CASSLTGFEQYF
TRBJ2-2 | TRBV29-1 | CSVVPPGGELFF
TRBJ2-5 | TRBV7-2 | CASSLYSVVSETQYF
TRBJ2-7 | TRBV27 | CASSPASRDLGEQYF
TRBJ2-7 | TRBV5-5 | CASSLVSGGIYEQYF
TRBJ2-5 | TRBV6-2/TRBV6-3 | CASDTGLAGETQYF
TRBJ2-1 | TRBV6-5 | CASSYSRVGEQFF
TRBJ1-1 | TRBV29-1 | CSVEDPGQPNTEAFF
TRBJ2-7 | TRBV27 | CASRRQGFYEQYF
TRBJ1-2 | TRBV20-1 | CSARVPGDGYTF
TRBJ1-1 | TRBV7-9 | CASSPALAGEYTEAFF
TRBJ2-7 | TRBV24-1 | CATSARLAGGEQYF
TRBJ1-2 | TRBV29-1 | CSVEGGLHGYTF
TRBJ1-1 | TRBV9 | CASSVEGQQGTEAFF
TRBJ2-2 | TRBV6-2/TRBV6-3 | CASRSGFGLNTGELFF
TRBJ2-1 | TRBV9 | CASSSPRGGTRRVNEQFF
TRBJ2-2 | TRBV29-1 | CSVRLRASITGELFF
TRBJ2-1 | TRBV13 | CASSFPGTGHNEQFF
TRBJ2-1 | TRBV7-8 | CASSLTLAGNEQFF
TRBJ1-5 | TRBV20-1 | CSAIQKYGNQPQHF
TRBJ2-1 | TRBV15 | CATSRELAQAQFF
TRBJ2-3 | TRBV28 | CASSLELAGEADTQYF
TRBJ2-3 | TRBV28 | CASSPQGEDTQYF
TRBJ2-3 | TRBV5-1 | CASSSVPPGLAGILSPPQYF
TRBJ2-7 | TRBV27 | CASSSFLGQGYERYF
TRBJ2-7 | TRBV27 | CASSLSALAGGAYEQYF
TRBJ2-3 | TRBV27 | CASSTRTGPGDTQYF